The present entry profiles one T cell receptor beta chain with its context. In the authors' workflow: Reference gene primer amplification in the assay estimated nucleated cell counts. TCRdb's copy holds only in-frame clones and misses some; the assay was immunoSEQ multiplex PCR. Clone size and V and J calls were adopted from that table, with D and trimming inferred from the DNA. The table shows some 290,000 clones, with around four fifths occurring only once. This sample was included in a study of blood T cell repertoires in COVID-19. Germline CDR1 reads SGHVS; CDR2 reads FQNEAQ. This CDR3 contains 14 residues. V shed 6 bases and J shed 6 bases, with 15 bases lying between them.

Sequenced sample: peripheral blood. The sequence derives from a man aged 55 to 70 who had recovered from COVID-19. The chain recombines TRBV7-8 with TRBJ2-1; perhaps TRBD1 as D (6 bases). The CDR3 DNA is TGTGCCAGCAGGAGTTGGGGGCCTGGCAATGAGCAGTTCTTC. Protein sequence: CASRSWGPGNEQFF.